This TCR beta chain was identified during a study of CD8+ T cells in alopecia areata. Study-level background: The drug, tofacitinib, lasted 6 to 18 months, followed by 6 months off drug.

Extracted from the samples, RNA was reverse transcribed into cDNA to serve as the sequencing template. TCRdb's copy holds only in-frame clones and misses some; the assay was immunoSEQ multiplex PCR. This sample has fewer than 200,000 clones, with around 64% found just once. This clone was counted between two and nine times. The V gene's germline CDR1 is SGDLS and CDR2 YYNGEE. This CDR3 comprises 16 residues. V lost 0 bases and J 0 bases, leaving 11 bases between the germline ends. The gene calls are TRBV9 and TRBJ2-3; D not certain. This TCR derives from a human donor with alopecia areata. This material consisted of CD8+ T cells sorted from blood, taken at week 0. CDR3 DNA sequence: TGTGCCAGCAGCGTAGCTGCTTTCCCCAGCACAGATACGCAGTATTTT. It translates to CASSVAAFPSTDTQYF.